The 29 T cell receptor beta chains below come from one sample, sequenced in a study of glioma-infiltrating T cells after dendritic cell vaccination. TCRdb keeps only in-frame clones here, not all; method: immunoSEQ multiplex PCR. Of tens of thousands of clones in the sample, around 79% are singletons; the top ten hold 2% to 2.5%. The specimen comprised blood, sampled before dendritic cell vaccination. The receptors derive from a human donor with glioblastoma.

The DNA for the CDR3 is TGCGCCAGCAGCCAAGCTGATTTCAGGGACTTGAACACTGAAGCTTTCTTT. Translating it yields CASSQADFRDLNTEAFF. This chain links TRBV4-1 with TRBJ1-1; D is perhaps TRBD1 (5 bases). The CDR3 has 17 amino acids. V was cut by 1 base and J by 0 bases, with 15 bases left in between. In germline, CDR1 is MGHRA, CDR2 YSYEKL.

The V gene is TRBV5-1, the J gene TRBJ1-4, with D unresolved. This CDR3 is built from 18 residues. V was trimmed by 3 bases and J by 0 bases, leaving 18 bases between them. From germline, CDR1 is SGHRS and CDR2 YFSETQ. The CDR3 DNA reads as TGCGCCAGCAGCTCCGGGATCCTCAAGTTAGCAACTAATGAAAAACTGTTTTTT. Protein sequence: CASSSGILKLATNEKLFF.

CDR3: CASSKVTRRDKTFF. The CDR3 DNA follows: TGTGCCAGCAGCAAAGTTACGCGACGAGACAAAACTTTCTTT. The J gene is TRBJ1-1, the V gene TRBV21-1; the D call in the table, TRBD1, was not verified against the DNA. TRBV21-1 is assigned pseudogene status. The CDR3 runs 14 residues.

V usage is TRBV10-3 and J usage is TRBJ1-2; D may be TRBD1 (5 bases). This CDR3 has 12 amino acids. The V end lost 4 bases, the J end lost 8 bases, and 11 bases lay between the germline ends. Germline loops: CDR1 ENHRY, CDR2 SYGVKD. DNA for the CDR3: TGTGCCATCAGTGCACAGGCCCTGGGCTACACCTTC. Amino acids: CAISAQALGYTF.

A few counts support this clone. The chain carries TRBV6-1 and TRBJ1-2; D perhaps matches TRBD1 (5 bases). The CDR3 covers 15 residues. Germline assignment: CDR1 MNHNS and CDR2 SASEGT. Between the trimmed V and J ends, which lost 7 bases and 4 bases, there was a span of 19 bases. The CDR3 DNA follows: TGTGCCAGCACCCTGACAGTGGGATCGGGCTATGGCTACACCTTC. Protein sequence: CASTLTVGSGYGYTF.

V gene TRBV6-1 combines with J gene TRBJ1-2; 8 nucleotides match TRBD1. CDR1 and CDR2 from the germline V gene are MNHNS and SASEGT. There are 18 residues in the CDR3. V was clipped by 3 bases and J by 3 bases; unmatched bases: 15. This CDR3 is CASSDPEIWDRPYYGYTF. CDR3 coding DNA: TGTGCCAGCAGTGACCCCGAGATCTGGGACAGGCCCTACTATGGCTACACCTTC.

The chain is built from TRBV6-5 and TRBJ2-1; D ambiguous. The CDR3 runs to 14 residues. V was pared by 7 bases and J by 7 bases, with 17 bases between. The V gene's germline CDR1 is MNHEY and CDR2 SVGAGI. The CDR3 DNA follows: TGTGCCAGCATCCCACACGGTCTCGGGAATGAGCAGTTCTTC. It codes for CASIPHGLGNEQFF.

The chain uses TRBV7-9 and TRBJ2-2; 9 bases map to TRBD1. Germline-derived CDR1 and CDR2 are SEHNR and FQNEAQ (reference sequence). J was trimmed by 2 bases and V by 11 bases; bases with no gene match: 3. This CDR3 is built from 13 residues. Here the CDR3 reads CAWDRANTGELFF. Here the CDR3 DNA reads TGTGCCTGGGACAGGGCAAACACCGGGGAGCTGTTTTTT.

The chain carries TRBV14 and TRBJ1-2, with TRBD1 as a possible D gene (5 bases). V shed 3 bases and J shed 8 bases, with 16 bases lying between them. Germline V CDR1 and CDR2: SGHDN, FVKESK. The CDR3 is made up of 14 amino acids. CDR3: CASSQGAGNSGYTF. The CDR3 DNA reads TGTGCCAGCAGCCAGGGCGCAGGGAATTCGGGCTACACCTTC.

V gene TRBV9 combines with J gene TRBJ1-2; no reliable D call. The CDR3 spans 16 residues. The germline V gene has CDR1 SGDLS and CDR2 YYNGEE. The ends were cut back, 0 bases at V and 0 bases at J, with 12 bases in the middle. In nucleotides, the CDR3 is TGTGCCAGCAGCGTAGGTCCCTCTGCAGCTAACTATGGCTACACCTTC. Translated: CASSVGPSAANYGYTF.

CDR3 loop: CASSLLGQGNEKLFF. The DNA of the CDR3 is TGCGCCAGCAGCTTGTTGGGACAGGGGAATGAAAAACTGTTTTTT. The chain combines TRBV5-1 with TRBJ1-4, with 10 positions matching TRBD1. V lost 1 base and J lost 5; bases outside the gene matches: 2. Germline CDR1 is SGHRS and CDR2 is YFSETQ. The length of the CDR3 is 15 residues.

This chain connects TRBV7-3 to TRBJ2-1; TRBD2 aligns across 15 bases. The CDR3 has 16 residues. Losses at the gene ends were 7 bases for V and 8 bases for J; bases not matched to a gene: 9. Germline V gene lookup returns CDR1 SGHTA and CDR2 FQGTGA. The CDR3 here is CASTDTGTSGRYEQFF. The CDR3 DNA follows: TGTGCCAGCACTGATACCGGGACTAGCGGGAGGTATGAGCAGTTCTTC.

This rearrangement joins TRBV19 to TRBJ2-3; D is ambiguous. The germline V gene encodes CDR1 LNHDA and CDR2 SQIVND (reference sequence). CDR3 length: 12 residues. V dropped 6 bases and J dropped 1 base, with 5 bases sitting between them. The DNA of the CDR3 is TGTGCCAGTAGCGTTGGCACAGATACGCAGTATTTT. Protein product: CASSVGTDTQYF.

The chain is built from TRBV5-1 and TRBJ1-5; D is possibly TRBD1 (5 bases). Between the trimmed V and J ends, which lost 0 bases and 2 bases, there was a span of 6 bases. CDR3 length: 14 amino acids. Germline CDR1 SGHRS, CDR2 YFSETQ. The CDR3 reads CASSLGGGNQPQHF. DNA for the CDR3: TGCGCCAGCAGCTTGGGGGGGGGCAATCAGCCCCAGCATTTT.

The chain has TRBV6-5 and TRBJ1-3; D gene unclear. V lost 0 bases and J lost 0, with 9 bases in between. This CDR3 spans 16 amino acids. Germline CDR1 and CDR2: MNHEY and SVGAGI. The CDR3 nucleotides are TGTGCCAGCAGTTACTCGGTACAGAACTCTGGAAACACCATATATTTT. Residues: CASSYSVQNSGNTIYF.

This chain joins TRBV5-4 and TRBJ2-3, with 10 bases that match TRBD2. The CDR3 extends over 16 amino acids. V lost 4 bases, J lost 6 bases, and 11 bases stayed unmatched. From germline, CDR1 is SGHNT and CDR2 YYREEE (reference sequence). The CDR3 here is CASSLPQAGGLDTQYF. CDR3 nucleotide sequence: TGTGCCAGCAGCCTTCCACAAGCGGGGGGGCTGGATACGCAGTATTTT.

The chain is built from TRBV5-1 and TRBJ2-7, with 9 bases identical to TRBD1. The CDR3 spans 14 residues. Germline CDR1 is SGHRS and CDR2 is YFSETQ. Unmatched junction bases numbered 6, after V lost 3 bases and J lost 5 bases. DNA for the CDR3: TGCGCCAGCAGCTGGGGACAGGGTGTTGACGAGCAGTACTTC. Its protein product is CASSWGQGVDEQYF.

The chain combines TRBV5-1 with TRBJ2-1, with a weak D call TRBD2 (5 bases). This CDR3 is built from 16 residues. V was pared by 0 bases and J by 10 bases, with 20 bases between. The germline V gene has CDR1 SGHRS and CDR2 YFSETQ. The CDR3 DNA reads as TGCGCCAGCAGCTTGGCCGAGAGACTACGGCACGCAGAGCAGTTCTTC. Translated: CASSLAERLRHAEQFF.

The chain links TRBV21-1 to TRBJ2-7; TRBD2 is taken as the D call from the table, unchecked against the DNA. TRBV21-1 has pseudogene status. The CDR3 runs to 14 residues. This chain's CDR3 is CASSNGGLSYEQYV. CDR3 coding DNA: TGTGCCAGCAGCAACGGCGGCCTCTCCTACGAGCAGTACGTC.

This chain links TRBV11-2 with TRBJ2-1, with a possible D match to TRBD2 (6 bases). V lost 2 bases and J lost 13, with 18 bases in between. The CDR3 consists of 14 residues. The germline gives CDR1 SGHAT, CDR2 FQNNGV. CDR3 loop: CASSLLTSSKYQFF. The CDR3, as DNA: TGTGCCAGCAGCTTACTCACTAGCTCAAAGTACCAGTTCTTC.

On this clone itself: The conserved phenylalanine or tryptophan normally closing the CDR3 is absent here, so this likely arose from a read error. The CDR3 sequence is CASTLRPIQVGEQYL. The CDR3 bases are TGTGCCAGCACCCTTCGGCCGATTCAGGTTGGCGAGCAGTACCTC. The chain uses TRBV6-1 and TRBJ2-7, with D unresolved. This CDR3 region has 15 residues. Germline V gives CDR1 MNHNS, CDR2 SASEGT. V was shortened by 7 bases and J by 6 bases, with 22 bases between the two germline ends.

There are a few counts of this clone. The chain links TRBV6-1 to TRBJ1-1, with D perhaps matching TRBD1 (6 bases). CDR1 MNHNS and CDR2 SASEGT come from the germline V gene. The CDR3 loop spans 14 amino acids. V lost 6 bases and J lost 0, with 11 bases in between. The CDR3 loop is CASRGGQLNTEAFF. CDR3 nucleotide sequence: TGTGCCAGCAGGGGCGGACAGCTGAACACTGAAGCTTTCTTT.

Remarks on this clone: The junction departs from the called germline gene at one end, perhaps through a read error. The chain couples TRBV5-1 to TRBJ2-5; 7 nucleotides agree with TRBD2. The CDR3 is made up of 16 amino acids. Germline loops: CDR1 SGHRS, CDR2 YFSETQ. The CDR3 sequence: CASTLSSGPALEAQYF. CDR3 nucleotides: TGCGCCAGCACACTCTCTAGCGGTCCGGCGCTAGAGGCCCAGTACTTC.

In DNA form, the CDR3 reads TGTGCCAGCAGACCCACAGGGCAGACGAATGAAAAACTGTTTTTT. Translating gives CASRPTGQTNEKLFF. The J gene is TRBJ1-4, the V gene TRBV6-4; possible D gene TRBD1, 6 bases. V dropped 6 bases and J dropped 5 bases, with 16 bases sitting between them. CDR3 length equals 15 residues. Germline assignment: CDR1 MRHNA and CDR2 SNTAGT.

The chain carries TRBV19 and TRBJ1-5; 8 bases align to TRBD1. CDR1 and CDR2 from the germline V gene are LNHDA and SQIVND (reference sequence). The length of the CDR3 is 16 residues. J lost 6 bases, V lost 5 bases, and 12 bases had no gene match. This CDR3 reads CASSLPTGGDIQPQHF. The CDR3 bases are TGTGCCAGTAGTCTACCAACAGGGGGTGATATTCAGCCCCAGCATTTT.

This clone was recorded a few times. This sequence joins TRBV10-3 and TRBJ2-7, with TRBD1 as a possible D gene (6 bases). The CDR3 has 12 residues. Per germline, CDR1 ENHRY and CDR2 SYGVKD. The germline V and J ends were trimmed by 5 bases and 4 bases, with 9 bases remaining between them. This CDR3 is CAISSGEYEQYV. The DNA for the CDR3 is TGTGCCATCAGTTCAGGGGAGTACGAGCAGTACGTC.

This chain's CDR3 is CASSSTSSYEQYV. CDR3 sequence (DNA): TGTGCCAGCAGCAGTACTAGTTCCTACGAGCAGTACGTC. The genes are TRBV2 and TRBJ2-7, with D possibly matching TRBD2 (5 bases). The V end lost 6 bases, the J end lost 1 base, and 10 bases lay between the germline ends. Germline CDR1 reads SNHLY; CDR2 reads FYNNEI. This CDR3 has 13 residues.

The chain carries TRBV5-1 and TRBJ2-3; 8 bases align to TRBD2. The CDR3 runs to 15 residues. With 2 bases clipped from V and 4 bases from J, the junction kept 6 bases outside the gene matches. CDR1 is SGHRS, CDR2 YFSETQ, per germline. The CDR3 DNA sequence: TGCGCCAGCAGCTTATACAGCGGGAGTGCAGATACGCAGTATTTT. This gives the protein CASSLYSGSADTQYF.

The V and J genes are TRBV5-4 and TRBJ2-7; TRBD1 matches 10 bases. Trimming removed 4 bases from V and 6 bases from J; junction bases left unmatched: 13. The germline V gene has CDR1 SGHNT and CDR2 YYREEE (reference sequence). The CDR3 loop spans 16 amino acids. This chain's CDR3 is CASSAPPGQGTREQYF. CDR3 in DNA: TGTGCCAGCAGCGCTCCTCCGGGACAGGGGACCCGCGAGCAGTACTTC.